Listed here is a single T cell receptor (beta chain). Its antigen is unidentified. The sample belongs to a study of T cell responses to AZD1222 COVID-19 vaccine. Study summary: Whether given at about 4 or about 12 weeks, second doses were pooled. General study points: Repertoires were sampled only after the peak T cell response. Spike was spanned by vaccine-associated CD4 TCRs, with dominance at 160-218 and 743-854. Seropositive status at baseline applied to only five or six AZD1222 recipients.

This CDR3 contains 15 residues. Germline lookup yields CDR1 MDHEN and CDR2 SYDVKM. Trimming cost V 2 bases and J 6 bases, with 13 bases left between them. Generated by immunoSEQ multiplex PCR, the TCRdb table keeps only in-frame clones and is missing some. The table lists 95,000 to 130,000 clones, over 75% of them singletons. This TCR was sampled from an adult in good health. The chain links TRBV28 to TRBJ1-4; D remains ambiguous. This material consisted of peripheral blood, taken on day 0 of AZD1222 vaccination. The CDR3 reads CASSLRLSFDEKLFF. In DNA, the CDR3 is TGTGCCAGCAGTTTACGGCTCAGCTTTGATGAAAAACTGTTTTTT.